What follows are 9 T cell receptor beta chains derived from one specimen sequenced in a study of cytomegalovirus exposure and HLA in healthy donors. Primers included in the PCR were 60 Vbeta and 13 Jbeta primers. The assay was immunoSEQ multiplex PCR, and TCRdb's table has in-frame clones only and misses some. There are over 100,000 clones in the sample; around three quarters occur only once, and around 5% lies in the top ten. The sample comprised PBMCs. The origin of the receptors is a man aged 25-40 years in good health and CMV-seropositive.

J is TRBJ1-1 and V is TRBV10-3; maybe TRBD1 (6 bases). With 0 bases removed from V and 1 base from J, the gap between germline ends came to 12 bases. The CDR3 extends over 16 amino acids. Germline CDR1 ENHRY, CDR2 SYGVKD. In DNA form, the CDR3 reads TGTGCCATCAGTGAGTCGATTGGGGGCCAGAACACTGAAGCTTTCTTT. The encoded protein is CAISESIGGQNTEAFF.

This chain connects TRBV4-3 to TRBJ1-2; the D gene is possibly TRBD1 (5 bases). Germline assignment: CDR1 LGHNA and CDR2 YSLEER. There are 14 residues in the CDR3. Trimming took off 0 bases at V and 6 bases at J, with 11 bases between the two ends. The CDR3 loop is CASSQDHSRDGYTF. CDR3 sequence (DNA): TGCGCCAGCAGCCAAGATCACAGCAGGGATGGCTACACCTTC.

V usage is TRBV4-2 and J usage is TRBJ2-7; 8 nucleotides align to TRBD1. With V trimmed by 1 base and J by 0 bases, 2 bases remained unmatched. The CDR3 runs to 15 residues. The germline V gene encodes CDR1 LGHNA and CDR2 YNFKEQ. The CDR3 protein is CASSQGDRSSYEQYF. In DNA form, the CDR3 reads TGTGCCAGCAGCCAAGGGGACAGGAGCTCCTACGAGCAGTACTTC.

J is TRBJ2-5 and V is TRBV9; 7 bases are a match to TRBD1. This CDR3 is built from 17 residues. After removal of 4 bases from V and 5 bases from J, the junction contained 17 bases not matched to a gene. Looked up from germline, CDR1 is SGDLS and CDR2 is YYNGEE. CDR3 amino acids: CASSPQWDYRGSETQYF. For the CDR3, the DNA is TGTGCCAGCAGCCCCCAGTGGGATTACAGGGGAAGCGAGACCCAGTACTTC. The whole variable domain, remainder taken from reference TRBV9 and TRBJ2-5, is DSGVTQTPKHLITATGQRVTLRCSPRSGDLSVYWYQQSLDQGLQFLIQYYNGEERAKGNILERFSAQQFPDLHSELNLSSLELGDSALYFCASSPQWDYRGSETQYFGPGTRLLVL.

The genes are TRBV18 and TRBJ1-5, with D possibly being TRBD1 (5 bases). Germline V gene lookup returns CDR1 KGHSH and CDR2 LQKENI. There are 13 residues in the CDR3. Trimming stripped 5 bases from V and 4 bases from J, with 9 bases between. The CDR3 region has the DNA TGTGCCAGCTCATCTGACAGTAATCAGCCCCAGCATTTT. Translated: CASSSDSNQPQHF.

The CDR3 loop reads CATSVDGTGDSPLHF. The CDR3 DNA reads TGTGCCACCAGCGTCGACGGGACAGGGGATTCACCCCTCCACTTT. V gene TRBV15 combines with J gene TRBJ1-6; 10 nucleotides match TRBD1. CDR3 length equals 15 residues. Germline V gene lookup returns CDR1 LNHNV and CDR2 YYDKDF (reference sequence). The ends lost 5 bases at V and 8 bases at J; junction bases unmatched: 6.

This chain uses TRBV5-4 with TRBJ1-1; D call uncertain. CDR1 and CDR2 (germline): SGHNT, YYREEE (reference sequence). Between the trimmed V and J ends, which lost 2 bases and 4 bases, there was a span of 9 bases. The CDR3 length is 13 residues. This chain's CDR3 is CASSFPRSTEAFF. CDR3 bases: TGTGCCAGCAGCTTTCCGAGGAGCACTGAAGCTTTCTTT.

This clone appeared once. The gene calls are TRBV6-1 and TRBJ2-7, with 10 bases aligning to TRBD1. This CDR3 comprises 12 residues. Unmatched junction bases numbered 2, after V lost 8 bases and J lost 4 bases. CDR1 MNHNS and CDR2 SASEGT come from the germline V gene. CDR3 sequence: CASLGQGYEQYF. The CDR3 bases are TGTGCCAGCCTGGGACAGGGGTACGAGCAGTACTTC.

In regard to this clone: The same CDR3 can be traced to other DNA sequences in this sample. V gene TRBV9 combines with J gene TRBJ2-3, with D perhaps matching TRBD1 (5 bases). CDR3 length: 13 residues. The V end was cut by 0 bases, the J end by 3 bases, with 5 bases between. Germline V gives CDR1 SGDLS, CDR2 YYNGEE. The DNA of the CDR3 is TGTGCCAGCAGCGTAGCAGGGACAGATACGCAGTATTTT. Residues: CASSVAGTDTQYF.